This entry lists 5 T cell receptor beta chains sequenced from one sample in a study of cytomegalovirus exposure and HLA in healthy donors (dated by TCRdb to about 2017). Library creation used the immunoSEQ multiplex PCR assay. A mixture of 60 forward primers for TCR Vbeta segments and 13 reverse primers for TCR Jbeta segments was used in the multiplex PCR. Drawn from immuneACCESS, this table holds only the in-frame rearrangements with V and J called that TCRdb kept. Clones are partly lost; checked studies trace under half to an unresolved V gene and leave the rest unexplained. The table held for this sample gives about 150,000 clones. The top ten clonotypes cover roughly 2% of the sample. Sample: PBMCs. The receptor source for this set is a man aged 30-40 years in good health and CMV-seronegative.

The chain employs TRBV10-1 and TRBJ2-3; 9 nucleotides line up with TRBD2. The germline CDR1 and CDR2 sequences are WNHNN and SYGVQD (reference sequence). V shed 6 bases, J shed 2 bases, and the junction held 6 bases outside the gene matches. The CDR3 length is 15 residues. DNA for the CDR3: TGCGCCAGCAGCCTAGCGGGACTTCCCACAGATACGCAGTATTTT. Encoded protein: CASSLAGLPTDTQYF.

V gene TRBV5-4 combines with J gene TRBJ2-5; 13 bases fit TRBD2. The CDR3 has 17 residues. In germline, CDR1 is SGHNT, CDR2 YYREEE (reference sequence). J was trimmed by 7 bases and V by 4 bases; bases with no gene match: 13. The CDR3 loop reads CASSPGLAGTQPGTQYF. The DNA for the CDR3 is TGTGCCAGCAGCCCGGGACTAGCGGGGACGCAACCAGGGACCCAGTACTTC.

This chain links TRBV14 with TRBJ2-7, with 9 bases matching TRBD2. The CDR3 has 16 residues. The ends lost 6 bases at V and 4 bases at J; junction bases unmatched: 13. CDR1 and CDR2 from the germline V gene are SGHDN and FVKESK. The CDR3 reads CASRWAGGPEAYEQYF. DNA for the CDR3: TGTGCCAGCAGATGGGCGGGAGGGCCTGAGGCGTACGAGCAGTACTTC.

CDR3 in amino acids: CASRSVSNQPQHF. The CDR3 nucleotides are TGCGCCAGCAGGTCGGTTAGCAATCAGCCCCAGCATTTT. The gene calls are TRBV10-2 and TRBJ1-5; D uncertain. This CDR3 comprises 13 residues. In germline, CDR1 is WSHSY, CDR2 SAAADI. The V and J ends lost 6 bases and 0 bases respectively, with 6 bases between them.

The rearrangement joins TRBV27 to TRBJ1-4, with D possibly being TRBD1 (6 bases). CDR3 length: 18 amino acids. The germline V gene has CDR1 MNHEY and CDR2 SMNVEV (reference sequence). V shed 6 bases and J shed 3 bases, with 23 bases lying between them. The CDR3 nucleotides read TGTGCCAGCAGACTTAACATCCCCGCAGGGGCCCCTAATGAAAAACTGTTTTTT. Translation: CASRLNIPAGAPNEKLFF.